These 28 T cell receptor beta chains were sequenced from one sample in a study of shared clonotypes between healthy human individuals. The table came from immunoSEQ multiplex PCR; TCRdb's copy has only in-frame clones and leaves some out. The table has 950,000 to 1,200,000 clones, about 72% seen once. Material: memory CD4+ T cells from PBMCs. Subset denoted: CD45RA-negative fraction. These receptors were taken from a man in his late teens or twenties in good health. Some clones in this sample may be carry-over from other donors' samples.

The CDR3 DNA sequence: TGTGCCAGCAGCCGCACTAGGGGCCTCACAGATACGCAGTATTTT. This sequence encodes CASSRTRGLTDTQYF. This sequence joins TRBV27 and TRBJ2-3; D tentatively fits TRBD1 or TRBD2 (5 bases each). Trimming removed 6 bases from V and 2 bases from J, with 15 bases in between. The CDR3 length is 15 residues. From germline, CDR1 is MNHEY and CDR2 SMNVEV (reference sequence).

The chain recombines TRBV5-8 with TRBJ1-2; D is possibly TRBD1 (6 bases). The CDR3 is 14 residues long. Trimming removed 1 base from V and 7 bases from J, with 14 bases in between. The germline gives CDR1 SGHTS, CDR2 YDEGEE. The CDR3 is CASSLRRGAGGYTF. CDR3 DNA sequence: TGTGCCAGCAGCTTGCGGCGGGGGGCTGGTGGCTACACCTTC.

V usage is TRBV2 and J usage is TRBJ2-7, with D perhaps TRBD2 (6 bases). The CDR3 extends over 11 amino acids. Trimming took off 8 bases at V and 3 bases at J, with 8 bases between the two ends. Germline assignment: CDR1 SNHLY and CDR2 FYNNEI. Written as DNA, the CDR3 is TGTGCCAGCGGGCGGGACTACGAGCAGTACTTC. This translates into CASGRDYEQYF.

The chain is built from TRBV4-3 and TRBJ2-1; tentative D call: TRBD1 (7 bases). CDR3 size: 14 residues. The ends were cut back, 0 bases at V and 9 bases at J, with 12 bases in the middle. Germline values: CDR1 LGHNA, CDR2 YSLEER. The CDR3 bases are TGCGCCAGCAGCCAAGAATGGGGGGACAGTGAGCAGTTCTTC. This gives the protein CASSQEWGDSEQFF.

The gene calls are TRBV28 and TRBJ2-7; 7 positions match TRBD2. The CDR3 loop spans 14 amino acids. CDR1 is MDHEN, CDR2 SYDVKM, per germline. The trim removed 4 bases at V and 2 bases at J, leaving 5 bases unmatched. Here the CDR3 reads CASSWGGSTYEQYF. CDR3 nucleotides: TGTGCCAGCAGTTGGGGGGGATCGACCTACGAGCAGTACTTC.

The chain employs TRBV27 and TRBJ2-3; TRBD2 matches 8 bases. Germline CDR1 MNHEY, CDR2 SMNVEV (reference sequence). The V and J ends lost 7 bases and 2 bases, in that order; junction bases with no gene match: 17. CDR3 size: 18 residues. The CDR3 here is CASTRDGLAIGPTDTQYF. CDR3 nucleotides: TGTGCCAGCACTCGAGATGGACTAGCCATAGGACCCACAGATACGCAGTATTTT.

CDR3 coding DNA: TGTGCCAGCAGCGCCGGACAGGGCCAGCCCCAGCATTTT. Translated: CASSAGQGQPQHF. The gene calls are TRBV11-1 and TRBJ1-5; TRBD1 matches 8 bases. Germline CDR1 SGHAT, CDR2 FQDESV (reference sequence). After removal of 5 bases from V and 7 bases from J, the junction contained 4 bases not matched to a gene. The CDR3 is 13 amino acids.

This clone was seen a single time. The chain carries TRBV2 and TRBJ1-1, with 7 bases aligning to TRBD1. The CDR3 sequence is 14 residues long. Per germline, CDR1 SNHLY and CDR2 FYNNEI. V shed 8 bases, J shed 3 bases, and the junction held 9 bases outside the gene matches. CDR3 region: CASGIQGGDTEAFF. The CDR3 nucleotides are TGTGCCAGCGGAATCCAGGGGGGAGACACTGAAGCTTTCTTT.

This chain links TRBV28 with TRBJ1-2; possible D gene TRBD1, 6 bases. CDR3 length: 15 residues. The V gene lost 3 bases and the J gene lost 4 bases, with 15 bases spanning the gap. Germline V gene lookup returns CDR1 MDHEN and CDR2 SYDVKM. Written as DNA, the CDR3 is TGTGCCAGCAGTTTTACCGACAGGAATATCTATGGCTACACCTTC. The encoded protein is CASSFTDRNIYGYTF.

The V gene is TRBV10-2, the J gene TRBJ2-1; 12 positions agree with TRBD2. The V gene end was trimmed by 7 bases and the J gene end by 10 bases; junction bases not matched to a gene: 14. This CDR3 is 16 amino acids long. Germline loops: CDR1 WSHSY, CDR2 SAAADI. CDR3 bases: TGCGCCAGCACATCTTGGACTAGCGGGGTACGTAACGAGCAGTTCTTC. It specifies CASTSWTSGVRNEQFF.

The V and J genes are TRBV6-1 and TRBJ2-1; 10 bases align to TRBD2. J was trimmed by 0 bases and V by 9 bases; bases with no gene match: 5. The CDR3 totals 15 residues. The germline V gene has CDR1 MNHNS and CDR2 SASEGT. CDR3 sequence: CASEGLASSYNEQFF. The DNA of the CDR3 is TGTGCCAGTGAGGGACTAGCGAGCTCCTACAATGAGCAGTTCTTC.

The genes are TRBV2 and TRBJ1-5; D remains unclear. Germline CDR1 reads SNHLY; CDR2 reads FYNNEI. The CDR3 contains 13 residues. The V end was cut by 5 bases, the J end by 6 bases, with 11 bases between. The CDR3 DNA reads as TGTGCCAGCAGTAGGAGGCAGGTTCAGCCCCAGCATTTT. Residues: CASSRRQVQPQHF.

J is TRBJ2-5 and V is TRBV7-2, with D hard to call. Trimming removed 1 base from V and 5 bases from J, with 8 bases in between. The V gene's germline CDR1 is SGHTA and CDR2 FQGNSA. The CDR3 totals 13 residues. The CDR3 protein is CASSLDPGETQYF. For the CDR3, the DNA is TGTGCCAGCAGCTTAGATCCAGGCGAGACCCAGTACTTC.

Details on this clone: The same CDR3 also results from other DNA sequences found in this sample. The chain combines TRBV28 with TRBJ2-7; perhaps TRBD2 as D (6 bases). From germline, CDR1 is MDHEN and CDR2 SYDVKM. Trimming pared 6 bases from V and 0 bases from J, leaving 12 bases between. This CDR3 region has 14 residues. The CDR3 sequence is CASRRSGSSYEQYF. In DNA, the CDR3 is TGTGCCAGCAGGCGAAGCGGGTCCTCCTACGAGCAGTACTTC.

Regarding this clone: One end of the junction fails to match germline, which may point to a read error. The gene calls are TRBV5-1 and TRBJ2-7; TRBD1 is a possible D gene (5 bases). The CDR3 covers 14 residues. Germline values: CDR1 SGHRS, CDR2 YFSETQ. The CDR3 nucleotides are TGCGCCAGCAGCTTGTTGCAGGGTCCCTACGAGCAGTGCTTC. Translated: CASSLLQGPYEQCF. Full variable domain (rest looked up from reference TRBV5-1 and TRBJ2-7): KAGVTQTPRYLIKTRGQQVTLSCSPISGHRSVSWYQQTPGQGLQFLFEYFSETQRNKGNFPGRFSGRQFSNSRSEMNVSTLELGDSALYLCASSLLQGPYEQCFGPGTRLTVT.

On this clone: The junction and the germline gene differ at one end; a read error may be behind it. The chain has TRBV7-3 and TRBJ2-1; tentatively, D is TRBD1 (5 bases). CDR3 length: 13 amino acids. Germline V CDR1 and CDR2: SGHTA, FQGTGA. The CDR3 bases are TGTGCCAGCAGCCGACTCCAGGGTTACCCTAAGGTCTTC. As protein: CASSRLQGYPKVF.

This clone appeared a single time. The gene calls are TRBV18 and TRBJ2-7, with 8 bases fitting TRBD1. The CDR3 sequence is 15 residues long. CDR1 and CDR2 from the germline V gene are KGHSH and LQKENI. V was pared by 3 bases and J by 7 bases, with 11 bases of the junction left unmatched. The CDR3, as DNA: TGTGCCAGCTCACCTCTGGACAGGGCGGTAGGTGAGCAGTACTTC. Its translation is CASSPLDRAVGEQYF. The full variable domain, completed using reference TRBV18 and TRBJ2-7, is NAGVMQNPRHLVRRRGQEARLRCSPMKGHSHVYWYRQLPEEGLKFMVYLQKENIIDESGMPKERFSAEFPKEGPSILRIQQVVRGDSAAYFCASSPLDRAVGEQYFGPGTRLTVT.

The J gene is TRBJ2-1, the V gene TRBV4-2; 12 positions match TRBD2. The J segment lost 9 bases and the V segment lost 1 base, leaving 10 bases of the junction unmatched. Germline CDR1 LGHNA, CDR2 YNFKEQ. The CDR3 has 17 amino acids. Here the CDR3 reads CASSQVLAGGPMGEQFF. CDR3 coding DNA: TGTGCCAGCAGCCAAGTGCTAGCGGGAGGGCCTATGGGTGAGCAGTTCTTC.

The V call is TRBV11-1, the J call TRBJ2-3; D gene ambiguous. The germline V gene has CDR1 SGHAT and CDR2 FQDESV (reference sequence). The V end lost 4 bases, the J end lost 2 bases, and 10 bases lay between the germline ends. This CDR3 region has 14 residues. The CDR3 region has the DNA TGTGCCAGCAGCTCTCTCTCACTCACAGATACGCAGTATTTT. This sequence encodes CASSSLSLTDTQYF. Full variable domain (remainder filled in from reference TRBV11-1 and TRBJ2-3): EAEVAQSPRYKITEKSQAVAFWCDPISGHATLYWYRQILGQGPELLVQFQDESVVDDSQLPKDRFSAERLKGVDSTLKIQPAELGDSAMYLCASSSLSLTDTQYFGPGTRLTVL.

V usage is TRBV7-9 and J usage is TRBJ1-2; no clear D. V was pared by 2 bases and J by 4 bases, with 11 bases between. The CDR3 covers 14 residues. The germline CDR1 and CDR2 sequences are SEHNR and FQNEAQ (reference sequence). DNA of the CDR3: TGTGCCAGCAGCTTAACGGCCCAATCCTATGGCTACACCTTC. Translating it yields CASSLTAQSYGYTF. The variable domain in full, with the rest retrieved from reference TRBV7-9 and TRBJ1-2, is DTGVSQNPRHKITKRGQNVTFRCDPISEHNRLYWYRQTLGQGPEFLTYFQNEAQLEKSRLLSDRFSAERPKGSFSTLEIQRTEQGDSAMYLCASSLTAQSYGYTFGSGTRLTVV.

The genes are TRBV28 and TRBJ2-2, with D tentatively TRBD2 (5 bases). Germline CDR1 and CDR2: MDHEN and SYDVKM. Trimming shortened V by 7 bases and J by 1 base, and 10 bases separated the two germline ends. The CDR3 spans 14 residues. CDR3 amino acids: CASTRRQNTGELFF. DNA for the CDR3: TGTGCCAGCACCAGGAGGCAGAACACCGGGGAGCTGTTTTTT.

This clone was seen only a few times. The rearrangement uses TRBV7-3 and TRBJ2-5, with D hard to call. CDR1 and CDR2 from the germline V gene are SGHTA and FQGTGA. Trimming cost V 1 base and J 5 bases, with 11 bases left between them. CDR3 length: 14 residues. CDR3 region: CASSLIGMVETQYF. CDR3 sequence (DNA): TGTGCCAGCAGCTTAATTGGTATGGTCGAGACCCAGTACTTC.

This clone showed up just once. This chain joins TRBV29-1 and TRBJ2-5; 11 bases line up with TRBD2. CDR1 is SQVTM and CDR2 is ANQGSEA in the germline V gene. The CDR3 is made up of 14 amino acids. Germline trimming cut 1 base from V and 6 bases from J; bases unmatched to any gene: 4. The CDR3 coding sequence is TGCAGCGTTGAAGTTACTAGCGGGGGAAAGACCCAGTACTTC. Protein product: CSVEVTSGGKTQYF.

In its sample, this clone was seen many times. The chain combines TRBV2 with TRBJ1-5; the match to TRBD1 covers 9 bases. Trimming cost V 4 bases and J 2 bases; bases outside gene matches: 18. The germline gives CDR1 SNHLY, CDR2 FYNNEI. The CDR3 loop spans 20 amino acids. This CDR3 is CASSVYPGQGGLGGNQPQHF. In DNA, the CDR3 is TGTGCCAGCAGTGTATACCCGGGACAGGGAGGTTTGGGGGGCAATCAGCCCCAGCATTTT.

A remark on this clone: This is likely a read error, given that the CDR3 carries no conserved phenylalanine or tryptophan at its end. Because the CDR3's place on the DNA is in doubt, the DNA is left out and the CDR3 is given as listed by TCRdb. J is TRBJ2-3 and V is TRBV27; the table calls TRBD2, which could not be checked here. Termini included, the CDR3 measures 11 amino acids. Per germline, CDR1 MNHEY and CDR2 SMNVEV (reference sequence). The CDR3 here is CASSIAGGEGL.

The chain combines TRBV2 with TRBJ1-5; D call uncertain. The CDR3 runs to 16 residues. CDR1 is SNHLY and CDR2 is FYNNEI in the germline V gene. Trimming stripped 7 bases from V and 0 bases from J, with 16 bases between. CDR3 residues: CASTDDGYYSNQPQHF. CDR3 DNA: TGTGCCAGCACCGATGATGGATACTATAGCAATCAGCCCCAGCATTTT.

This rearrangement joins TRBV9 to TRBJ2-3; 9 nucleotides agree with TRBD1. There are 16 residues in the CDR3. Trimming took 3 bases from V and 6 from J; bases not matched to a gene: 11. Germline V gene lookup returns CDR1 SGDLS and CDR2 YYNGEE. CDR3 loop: CASSAGDREAEDTQYF. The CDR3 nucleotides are TGTGCCAGCAGCGCGGGGGACAGGGAGGCAGAGGATACGCAGTATTTT.

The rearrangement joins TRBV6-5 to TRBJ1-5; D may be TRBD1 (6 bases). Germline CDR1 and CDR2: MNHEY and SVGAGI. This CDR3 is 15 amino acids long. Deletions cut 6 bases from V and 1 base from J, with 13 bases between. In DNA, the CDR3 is TGTGCCAGCAGCTACAGGGTGGAGAGCAATCAGCCCCAGCATTTT. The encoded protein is CASSYRVESNQPQHF.